The 4 T cell receptor beta chains reported below all come from one sample, sequenced in a study of T cell responses to AZD1222 COVID-19 vaccine. Sequencing used immunoSEQ multiplex PCR; TCRdb keeps in-frame clones, though not all of them. This sample has around 110,000 clones; roughly 87% occur once, and the top ten carry 6.5% to 8.5%. Sample: peripheral blood, taken on day 0 of AZD1222 vaccination. These receptors were obtained from an adult in good health.

The chain employs TRBV2 and TRBJ2-3; the match to TRBD1 covers 8 bases. Losses at the gene ends were 8 bases for V and 6 bases for J; bases not matched to a gene: 7. Looked up from germline, CDR1 is SNHLY and CDR2 is FYNNEI. CDR3 length equals 13 residues. The CDR3 region is CASGQGAWDTQYF. The CDR3 bases are TGTGCCAGCGGGCAGGGGGCGTGGGATACGCAGTATTTT.

This clone was counted once. The rearrangement links TRBV5-6 to TRBJ1-6; 7 nucleotides match TRBD1. J lost 14 bases, V lost 0 bases, and 5 bases had no gene match. Germline V gene data show CDR1 as SGHDT and CDR2 as YYEEEE. The CDR3 spans 13 residues. The CDR3 loop is CASSLDRGKALHF. CDR3 bases: TGTGCCAGCAGCTTGGACAGGGGCAAGGCCCTCCACTTT.

On this clone: It may be a read error: a sequence one base away is much more abundant. The chain has TRBV2 and TRBJ2-3; TRBD2 agrees at 10 bases. This CDR3 contains 15 residues. Trimming cost V 3 bases and J 0 bases; bases outside gene matches: 0. CDR1 SNHLY and CDR2 FYNNEI come from the germline V gene. As DNA, the CDR3 is TGTGCCAGCAGTGAGACTAGCGGGAGCACAGATACGCAGTATTTT. This gives the protein CASSETSGSTDTQYF.

The CDR3 DNA reads TGTGCCCCCCCACTAGCGGGAGGGGGAGATACGCAGTATTTT. This encodes CAPPLAGGGDTQYF. The V call is TRBV30, the J call TRBJ2-3; TRBD2 matches 13 bases. Germline lookup yields CDR1 GTSNPN and CDR2 SVGIG (reference sequence). This CDR3 is built from 14 residues. V shed 8 bases and J 5 bases; nucleotides not matched to a gene: 7. Using reference TRBV30 and TRBJ2-3 for the parts outside the CDR3, the full variable domain is SQTIHQWPATLVQPVGSPLSLECTVEGTSNPNLYWYRQAAGRGLQLLFYSVGIGQISSEVPQNLSASRPQDRQFILSSKKLLLSDSGFYLCAPPLAGGGDTQYFGPGTRLTVL.